Listed below are T cell receptor beta chains from one sample, sequenced in a study of T cell responses to AZD1222 COVID-19 vaccine. TCRdb's table, derived via immunoSEQ multiplex PCR, lists solely in-frame clones and lacks some. Of roughly 150,000 clones listed, around 88% are singletons. Source: peripheral blood, taken 28 days after the second AZD1222 dose. Receptors originate from an adult who received the AZD1222 COVID-19 vaccine. The CDR3 runs from the conserved cysteine through the conserved F or W. The order of the fields is clone size, D gene, J gene, V gene, CDR3 DNA, CDR3 protein. The D gene is left open where the match is weak. Expanded clones get a size class; other rows say once, few or many, or leave the size out.

abundance: NA
d_gene: NA
j_gene: TRBJ1-2
v_gene: TRBV30
CDR3nt: TGTGCCTGGAGTGCTGGTCCTACTGGTGGCTACACCTTC
CDR3aa: CAWSAGPTGGYTF

abundance: NA
d_gene: NA
j_gene: TRBJ2-5
v_gene: TRBV5-1
CDR3nt: TGCGCCAGCAGCTTGGCCATGGGGGAGGAGACCCAGTACTTC
CDR3aa: CASSLAMGEETQYF

abundance: NA
d_gene: NA
j_gene: TRBJ2-1
v_gene: TRBV19
CDR3nt: TGTGCCAGTAGTTGGGGGAGCTCCTACAATGAGCAGTTCTTC
CDR3aa: CASSWGSSYNEQFF

abundance: NA
d_gene: TRBD2
j_gene: TRBJ2-4
v_gene: TRBV7-2
CDR3nt: TGTGCCAGCAGCTCGACTAGCGGGGGAAACATTCAGTACTTC
CDR3aa: CASSSTSGGNIQYF

abundance: NA
d_gene: NA
j_gene: TRBJ1-1
v_gene: TRBV11-2
CDR3nt: TGTGCCAGCAGCTTAGGGGCCTCTGAAGCTTTCTTT
CDR3aa: CASSLGASEAFF

abundance: NA
d_gene: TRBD1
j_gene: TRBJ1-1
v_gene: TRBV7-2
CDR3nt: TGTGCCAGCAGCTTAAGGGGGACAGGGAACACTGAAGCTTTCTTT
CDR3aa: CASSLRGTGNTEAFF

abundance: NA
d_gene: TRBD1
j_gene: TRBJ2-7
v_gene: TRBV14
CDR3nt: TGTGCCAGCAGCTCCCATCCGGGACAGGGCCCCTACGAGCAGTACTTC
CDR3aa: CASSSHPGQGPYEQYF

abundance: few
d_gene: NA
j_gene: TRBJ1-1
v_gene: TRBV25-1
CDR3nt: TGTGCCAGCAGTGAATCAACAGGAGGGCGGACTGAAGCTTTCTTT
CDR3aa: CASSESTGGRTEAFF

abundance: NA
d_gene: TRBD1
j_gene: TRBJ2-2
v_gene: TRBV10-3
CDR3nt: TGTGCCACCAAACAGGGGGCCTCGAACACCGGGGAGCTGTTTTTT
CDR3aa: CATKQGASNTGELFF

abundance: NA
d_gene: TRBD2
j_gene: TRBJ2-7
v_gene: TRBV5-6
CDR3nt: TGTGCCAGCAGCTACGGACTAGCAGGCTCCTACGAGCAGTACTTC
CDR3aa: CASSYGLAGSYEQYF

abundance: NA
d_gene: TRBD1
j_gene: TRBJ1-1
v_gene: TRBV18
CDR3nt: TGTGCCAGCTCACCCGCCGGGACAGGGTTGATGAACACTGAAGCTTTCTTT
CDR3aa: CASSPAGTGLMNTEAFF

abundance: NA
d_gene: TRBD1
j_gene: TRBJ2-7
v_gene: TRBV7-2
CDR3nt: TGTGCCAGCAGCCATCTGGCGGCAGGGGGCAGGTACGAGCAGTACTTC
CDR3aa: CASSHLAAGGRYEQYF

abundance: NA
d_gene: NA
j_gene: TRBJ1-1
v_gene: TRBV19
CDR3nt: TGTGCCAGTAGTCTGGCCACCTTGAACACTGAAGCTTTCTTT
CDR3aa: CASSLATLNTEAFF

abundance: NA
d_gene: NA
j_gene: TRBJ2-7
v_gene: TRBV19
CDR3nt: TGTGCCAGTAGTATAGCCTGGGCCCCCACAATCTCCTACGAGCAGTACTTC
CDR3aa: CASSIAWAPTISYEQYF

abundance: few
d_gene: NA
j_gene: TRBJ2-3
v_gene: TRBV11-2
CDR3nt: TGTGCCAGCAGCGTAGAGAGAGCGCAGTATTTT
CDR3aa: CASSVERAQYF

abundance: NA
d_gene: NA
j_gene: TRBJ1-2
v_gene: TRBV5-1
CDR3nt: TGCGCCAGCAGCTCACCCGAGACAGGAGGGCTTTTTAAGGGCTACACCTTC
CDR3aa: CASSSPETGGLFKGYTF

abundance: few
d_gene: TRBD1
j_gene: TRBJ2-3
v_gene: TRBV5-1
CDR3nt: TGCGCCAGCAGCCCCACAGGGGGGCCAGATACGCAGTATTTT
CDR3aa: CASSPTGGPDTQYF

abundance: NA
d_gene: NA
j_gene: TRBJ2-3
v_gene: TRBV7-6
CDR3nt: TGTGCCAGCAGCTTTGGCCGGAGCCTTTCAGATACGCAGTATTTT
CDR3aa: CASSFGRSLSDTQYF

abundance: NA
d_gene: TRBD1
j_gene: TRBJ1-3
v_gene: TRBV7-9
CDR3nt: TGTGCCAGCAGCTTTTTGGGACAGGGAGGCTCTGGAAACACCATATATTTT
CDR3aa: CASSFLGQGGSGNTIYF

abundance: NA
d_gene: NA
j_gene: TRBJ1-5
v_gene: TRBV6-2/TRBV6-3
CDR3nt: TGTGCCAGCAGTTATACCGGGATAAGCAGGGCTAGCAATCAGCCCCAGCATTTT
CDR3aa: CASSYTGISRASNQPQHF

abundance: NA
d_gene: NA
j_gene: TRBJ1-2
v_gene: TRBV12-3/TRBV12-4
CDR3nt: TGTGCCAGCAGTCGGACTGTTTTGGGCTACACCTTC
CDR3aa: CASSRTVLGYTF

abundance: NA
d_gene: NA
j_gene: TRBJ2-5
v_gene: TRBV18
CDR3nt: TGTGCCAGCTCACCAACCATGCGGCCTCAAGAGACCCAGTACTTC
CDR3aa: CASSPTMRPQETQYF

abundance: NA
d_gene: NA
j_gene: TRBJ1-4
v_gene: TRBV7-9
CDR3nt: TGTGCCAGCAGCTCACTGACGGCGGGTTCTGAAAAACTGTTTTTT
CDR3aa: CASSSLTAGSEKLFF

abundance: once
d_gene: NA
j_gene: TRBJ1-2
v_gene: TRBV3-1/TRBV3-2
CDR3nt: TGTGCCAGCAGCCCGGTCGGGGGGAGACTTGGCTACACCTTC
CDR3aa: CASSPVGGRLGYTF

abundance: NA
d_gene: NA
j_gene: TRBJ2-5
v_gene: TRBV6-5
CDR3nt: TGTGCCAGCAGTTACTCGGGGGTCGGTACCCAGTACTTC
CDR3aa: CASSYSGVGTQYF

abundance: NA
d_gene: NA
j_gene: TRBJ1-1
v_gene: TRBV7-9
CDR3nt: TGTGCCAGCAGCACCAGTCAGGCCACGAACACTGAAGCTTTCTTT
CDR3aa: CASSTSQATNTEAFF

abundance: NA
d_gene: NA
j_gene: TRBJ2-3
v_gene: TRBV6-6
CDR3nt: TGTGCCAGCAGTTACTCGCCAGGTAGCACAGATACGCAGTATTTT
CDR3aa: CASSYSPGSTDTQYF

abundance: NA
d_gene: NA
j_gene: TRBJ1-2
v_gene: TRBV6-5
CDR3nt: TGTGCCAGCAGTAATACTAACTATGGCTACACCTTC
CDR3aa: CASSNTNYGYTF

abundance: NA
d_gene: NA
j_gene: TRBJ2-7
v_gene: TRBV19
CDR3nt: TGTGCCAGTAGCCTCACAGGGCCCTACGAGCAGTACTTC
CDR3aa: CASSLTGPYEQYF

abundance: few
d_gene: NA
j_gene: TRBJ2-7
v_gene: TRBV9
CDR3nt: TGTGCCAGCATGAACAGAACCACTCGAGAGCAGTACTTC
CDR3aa: CASMNRTTREQYF

abundance: few
d_gene: TRBD2
j_gene: TRBJ2-3
v_gene: TRBV9
CDR3nt: TGTGCCAGCTCCTCACTAGCGGTAAGCACAGATACGCAGTATTTT
CDR3aa: CASSSLAVSTDTQYF

abundance: NA
d_gene: NA
j_gene: TRBJ1-2
v_gene: TRBV29-1
CDR3nt: TGCAGCGTTGTTGGCACCAGACAACATAACTATGGCTACACCTTC
CDR3aa: CSVVGTRQHNYGYTF

abundance: NA
d_gene: TRBD2
j_gene: TRBJ2-7
v_gene: TRBV18
CDR3nt: TGTGCCAGCTCGCACGGACTAGCGGGCTACGAGCAGTACTTC
CDR3aa: CASSHGLAGYEQYF

abundance: NA
d_gene: NA
j_gene: TRBJ1-6
v_gene: TRBV19
CDR3nt: TGTGCCACCCACGATGGCTCCTATAATTCACCCCTCCACTTT
CDR3aa: CATHDGSYNSPLHF

abundance: NA
d_gene: NA
j_gene: TRBJ2-3
v_gene: TRBV21-1
CDR3nt: TGTGCCAGCAGCAAAGTGAGTTGGGACAGGGGTTGGGATACGCAGTATTTT
CDR3aa: CASSKVSWDRGWDTQYF

abundance: NA
d_gene: TRBD1
j_gene: TRBJ1-1
v_gene: TRBV11-2
CDR3nt: TGTGCCAGCAGCTTAGAGGCAGGGGGCGGTTCAACATGGGACACTGAAGCTTTCTTT
CDR3aa: CASSLEAGGGSTWDTEAFF

abundance: NA
d_gene: NA
j_gene: TRBJ2-2
v_gene: TRBV9
CDR3nt: TGTGCCAGCAGCGTTTTCCGTACCCCGGGTAGGGAGCTGTTTTTT
CDR3aa: CASSVFRTPGRELFF

abundance: NA
d_gene: NA
j_gene: TRBJ1-2
v_gene: TRBV2
CDR3nt: TGTGCCAGCACCAGGGTCACAGGCTCGCAGGCTAACTATGGCTACACCTTC
CDR3aa: CASTRVTGSQANYGYTF

abundance: NA
d_gene: TRBD1
j_gene: TRBJ1-2
v_gene: TRBV19
CDR3nt: TGTGCCAGTACCTCCTGGGGACAGCCGCCCTATGGCTACACCTTC
CDR3aa: CASTSWGQPPYGYTF

abundance: NA
d_gene: NA
j_gene: TRBJ2-3
v_gene: TRBV9
CDR3nt: TGTGCCAGCAGCCCCCTTTCGGGGGCTCACACAGATACGCAGTATTTT
CDR3aa: CASSPLSGAHTDTQYF

abundance: NA
d_gene: NA
j_gene: TRBJ1-1
v_gene: TRBV2
CDR3nt: TGTGCCAGCAGCAACGCCCCCGGGACAAGAACTTTCTTT
CDR3aa: CASSNAPGTRTFF